The 18 T cell receptor beta chains below were found in one sample sequenced in a study of blood T cells in healthy people across ages. Primed by a sample-barcoded 5' primer and a J-beta primer mix, a second PCR proceeded for roughly 7 to 11 cycles. From the 5' RACE reads, TCRdb called clonotypes with MiXCR, one entry per CDR3 protein. The sample holds 1.5 million to 1.9 million distinct CDR3 sequences; roughly 43% are singletons and the top ten take approximately 4.1%. Sequencing was carried out using blood. The receptors were sampled from a woman between 18 and 29 years old in good health.

This chain uses TRBV7-2 with TRBJ2-3; D remains unclear. The CDR3 spans 13 residues. Germline CDR1 SGHTA, CDR2 FQGNSA. V dropped 2 bases and J dropped 6 bases, with 9 bases sitting between them. The CDR3: CASSLKGLDTQYF. CDR3 nucleotide sequence: TGTGCCAGCAGCTTAAAGGGTTTGGATACGCAGTATTTT.

The chain combines TRBV27 with TRBJ1-6; D gene uncertain. Germline CDR1 is MNHEY and CDR2 is SMNVEV (reference sequence). V was clipped by 0 bases and J by 0 bases, with 12 bases between them. The CDR3 is 18 residues long. CDR3 sequence (DNA): TGTGCCAGCAGTTTATCACCGGCCGGGAGCTCCTATAATTCACCCCTCCACTTT. Translating it yields CASSLSPAGSSYNSPLHF.

Only a few counts were recorded for this clonotype. The chain couples TRBV12-3 or TRBV12-4 to TRBJ2-3; D not resolved. V lost 7 bases and J 8 bases, leaving 16 bases between the germline ends. This CDR3 spans 13 amino acids. CDR3 sequence reads: CASTEAGLGTQYF. In DNA form, the CDR3 reads TGTGCCAGCACCGAGGCAGGATTGGGTACGCAGTATTTT.

V and J are TRBV5-6 and TRBJ1-3, with D perhaps TRBD1 (6 bases). Trimming took off 0 bases at V and 0 bases at J, with 13 bases between the two ends. CDR1 is SGHDT and CDR2 is YYEEEE in the germline V gene. The CDR3 has 17 residues. The CDR3, as DNA: TGTGCCAGCAGCTTGGAATTCACAGGGCCCTCTGGAAACACCATATATTTT. This translates into CASSLEFTGPSGNTIYF.

This clonotype was recorded a few times. This chain joins TRBV28 and TRBJ2-3; possibly TRBD2 for D (5 bases). Germline V gene sequence: CDR1 MDHEN, CDR2 SYDVKM. This CDR3 has 15 residues. The V end was cut by 1 base, the J end by 6 bases, with 14 bases between. The CDR3 DNA follows: TGTGCCAGCAGTTTATTGGACTTTCCAAAGGATACGCAGTATTTT. Translation: CASSLLDFPKDTQYF.

The chain joins TRBV15 to TRBJ1-1; 7 nucleotides line up with TRBD1. CDR3 length: 13 amino acids. Per the germline V gene, CDR1 is LNHNV and CDR2 is YYDKDF (reference sequence). V shed 2 bases and J 6 bases; nucleotides not matched to a gene: 3. The CDR3, as DNA: TGTGCCACCAGCAGACGACAGGGCGCTGAAGCTTTCTTT. This codes for CATSRRQGAEAFF.

Note on this clonotype: A read error may account for a junction end that differs from germline. The chain recombines TRBV29-1 with TRBJ1-1; 8 nucleotides line up with TRBD1. The CDR3 has 15 amino acids. Germline V CDR1 and CDR2: SQVTM, ANQGSEA. The CDR3 sequence is CSVGYRGTLNTGAFF. The CDR3 nucleotides read TGCAGCGTTGGGTACAGGGGGACCCTTAACACTGGAGCTTTCTTT. The full variable domain, completed using reference TRBV29-1 and TRBJ1-1, is SAVISQKPSRDICQRGTSLTIQCQVDSQVTMMFWYRQQPGQSLTLIATANQGSEATYESGFVIDKFPISRPNLTFSTLTVSNMSPEDSSIYLCSVGYRGTLNTGAFFGQGTRLTVV.

This clonotype was observed a handful of times. V gene TRBV6-5 combines with J gene TRBJ2-7; 10 nucleotides align to TRBD1. This CDR3 region has 15 residues. With V trimmed by 0 bases and J by 2 bases, 1 base remained unmatched. Germline V CDR1 and CDR2: MNHEY, SVGAGI. CDR3 protein: CASSYSGQGTYEQYF. CDR3 nucleotides: TGTGCCAGCAGTTACTCGGGACAGGGGACCTACGAGCAGTACTTC.

The sample holds many counts of this clonotype. This chain joins TRBV3-1 and TRBJ2-7; 10 nucleotides line up with TRBD1. Losses at the gene ends were 4 bases for V and 3 bases for J; bases not matched to a gene: 0. From germline, CDR1 is LGHDT and CDR2 YNNKEL (reference sequence). The CDR3 totals 13 residues. This CDR3 reads CASSRTGGYEQYF. The DNA of the CDR3 is TGTGCCAGCAGCCGGACAGGGGGCTACGAGCAGTACTTC.

The V gene is TRBV20-1, the J gene TRBJ1-3; 7 bases agree with TRBD1. After removal of 0 bases from V and 4 bases from J, the junction contained 9 bases not matched to a gene. CDR3 length: 16 residues. CDR1 DFQATT and CDR2 SNEGSKA come from the germline V gene (reference sequence). CDR3 amino acids: CSARDGTGATGNTIYF. In nucleotides, the CDR3 is TGCAGTGCTAGAGATGGTACAGGGGCTACGGGAAACACCATATATTTT.

The chain is built from TRBV6-6 and TRBJ1-2; D unclear. With 4 bases removed from V and 3 bases from J, the gap between germline ends came to 15 bases. Germline V gives CDR1 MNHNY, CDR2 SVGAGI (reference sequence). This CDR3 spans 15 amino acids. The CDR3 bases are TGTGCCAGCAGTTCGTCCGGGGTTTATGACTATGGCTACACCTTC. This encodes CASSSSGVYDYGYTF.

V gene TRBV4-2 combines with J gene TRBJ1-1, with D uncertain. Trimming removed 1 base from V and 2 bases from J, with 11 bases in between. Germline V lookup: CDR1 LGHNA, CDR2 YNFKEQ. CDR3 size: 15 residues. CDR3 nucleotides: TGTGCCAGCAGCCAAGGCGGAGGGATCAACACTGAAGCTTTCTTT. It specifies CASSQGGGINTEAFF.

The chain recombines TRBV20-1 with TRBJ2-1, with D possibly matching TRBD2 (6 bases). V dropped 3 bases and J dropped 9 bases, with 18 bases sitting between them. Germline lookup yields CDR1 DFQATT and CDR2 SNEGSKA (reference sequence). The CDR3 is made up of 14 amino acids. The CDR3: CSASKRAPPGEQFF. CDR3 coding DNA: TGCAGTGCTAGTAAGCGGGCCCCACCCGGTGAGCAGTTCTTC.

The V and J genes are TRBV29-1 and TRBJ1-1; maybe TRBD1 (5 bases). The CDR3 runs 13 residues. Germline CDR1 reads SQVTM; CDR2 reads ANQGSEA. The V end was cut by 7 bases, the J end by 7 bases, with 19 bases between. DNA for the CDR3: TGCAGCGCGGAGATAGTAATGGGGGGTGAAGCTTTCTTT. Translating gives CSAEIVMGGEAFF.

The chain has TRBV5-5 and TRBJ2-5; D is undetermined. Trimming stripped 4 bases from V and 3 bases from J, with 16 bases between. Germline values: CDR1 SGHKS, CDR2 YYEKEE (reference sequence). The CDR3 is made up of 15 amino acids. The CDR3, as DNA: TGTGCCAGCAGCCCTGGGATCTTGGATAAAGAGACCCAGTACTTC. It encodes CASSPGILDKETQYF.

The chain is built from TRBV15 and TRBJ2-7, with D uncertain. In germline, CDR1 is LNHNV, CDR2 YYDKDF (reference sequence). V was shortened by 0 bases and J by 3 bases, with 3 bases between the two germline ends. This CDR3 contains 12 residues. The CDR3 spells CATSREDYEQYF. Here the CDR3 DNA reads TGTGCCACCAGCAGAGAGGACTACGAGCAGTACTTC.

The rearrangement joins TRBV20-1 to TRBJ2-1; possibly TRBD1 or TRBD2 for D (6 bases each). The J call may not be correct, given that the DNA end is closer to TRBJ2-7. Germline lookup yields CDR1 DFQATT and CDR2 SNEGSKA (reference sequence). The CDR3 runs to 14 residues. DNA for the CDR3: TGCAGTGCTAGTCCCGGGGGCGCCCAGAATGAGCAGTACTTC. It yields the protein CSASPGGAQNEQYF.

This clonotype turned up a few times. The J gene is TRBJ2-7, the V gene TRBV7-9; D remains ambiguous. The V end was cut by 7 bases, the J end by 2 bases, with 12 bases between. This CDR3 contains 13 residues. Per germline, CDR1 SEHNR and CDR2 FQNEAQ (reference sequence). Here the CDR3 DNA reads TGTGCCAGCACCCCTAAAGGAGCCTACGAGCAGTACTTC. It yields the protein CASTPKGAYEQYF.